The present TCR beta chain was sequenced within a study of T-cell reconstitution after alpha-beta-depleted transplantation in children. In its sample, this clonotype was seen a few times. Using unique molecular identifiers, the investigators prepared the TCRbeta library. TCRdb independently ran MiXCR on the PCR reads; one entry per CDR3 protein. The sample consists of approximately 350,000 distinct CDR3 sequences, about 16% of them appearing once. Trimming removed 3 bases at V and 4 bases at J, with 20 bases between. This CDR3 has 17 residues. Germline CDR1 is SGHRS and CDR2 is YFSETQ. The clonotype comes from a male patient between 2 and 15 years old who had a stem cell transplant for acute lymphoblastic leukemia, so the T cells may come from the graft donor. The chain joins TRBV5-1 to TRBJ2-1, with no clear D. Source: PBMCs, mostly from graft donor cells, taken 360 days after TCRalphabeta/CD19-depleted stem cell transplant. CDR3 in amino acids: CASSSPGGAVGYNEQFF. For the CDR3, the DNA is TGCGCCAGCAGCTCCCCCGGCGGTGCTGTAGGGTACAATGAGCAGTTCTTC.